The 19 T cell receptor beta chains below come from one sample, sequenced in a study of type 1 regulatory T cells. TCRdb fed the reads into MiXCR, producing one record per CDR3 protein. The sample has roughly 60,000 distinct CDR3 sequences, 62% seen once; the top ten hold less than 2%. Their target antigens are unknown. Sequencing was done on a sample of cultured non-Tr1 T cells, either the whole culture or a sorted T cell fraction (not recorded which). These receptors originate from a human donor in good health.

This rearrangement joins TRBV12-3 or TRBV12-4 to TRBJ1-1; D remains unclear. This CDR3 region has 12 residues. The V end lost 9 bases, the J end lost 7 bases, and 15 bases lay between the germline ends. Here the CDR3 reads CASKTLGGEAFF. The DNA for the CDR3 is TGTGCCAGTAAGACCCTCGGTGGTGAAGCTTTCTTT.

The rearrangement uses TRBV14 and TRBJ1-2; 8 nucleotides line up with TRBD1. The trim removed 8 bases at V and 4 bases at J, leaving 6 bases unmatched. The CDR3 extends over 13 amino acids. The germline V gene encodes CDR1 SGHDN and CDR2 FVKESK. For the CDR3, the DNA is TGTGCCAGCGCTGCGGACAGGGTCTATGGCTACACCTTC. As protein: CASAADRVYGYTF.

The J gene is TRBJ2-1, the V gene TRBV25-1; tentatively, D is TRBD2 (5 bases). The ends were cut back, 2 bases at V and 0 bases at J, with 14 bases in the middle. The germline V gene has CDR1 MGHDK and CDR2 SYGVNS. CDR3 length: 17 amino acids. The CDR3 DNA sequence: TGTGCCAGCAGTGAAGGGTCCGGGGTGAGCTCCTACAATGAGCAGTTCTTC. Its translation is CASSEGSGVSSYNEQFF.

With respect to this clonotype: The germline gene is not matched at one end of the junction; a read error may be the cause. The chain uses TRBV12-3 or TRBV12-4 and TRBJ2-5; 8 nucleotides match TRBD2. The CDR3 is 14 amino acids. The CDR3 reads CVSSPPAGGETQYF. In DNA, the CDR3 is TGTGTCAGCAGCCCTCCGGCGGGGGGCGAGACCCAGTACTTC.

The CDR3 DNA is TGTGCCAGCAGCGTGGGCAGGGAGGCTGAAGCTTTCTTT. Translating it yields CASSVGREAEAFF. The rearrangement uses TRBV9 and TRBJ1-1; a possible D gene is TRBD1 (5 bases). V lost 2 bases, J lost 6 bases, and 11 bases lay in between. CDR1 and CDR2 from the germline V gene are SGDLS and YYNGEE. The CDR3 runs to 13 residues.

The chain recombines TRBV4-2 with TRBJ2-1; D is possibly TRBD1 (5 bases). The CDR3 extends over 17 amino acids. Per the germline V gene, CDR1 is LGHNA and CDR2 is YNFKEQ. Trimming cost V 0 bases and J 8 bases, with 20 bases left between them. The CDR3, as DNA: TGTGCCAGCAGCCAAGACCAGGTCAGGGTGTTGGCGGATGAGCAGTTCTTC. Translation gives CASSQDQVRVLADEQFF.

The chain couples TRBV9 to TRBJ2-1; 8 bases line up with TRBD2. V shed 0 bases, J shed 8 bases, and the junction held 7 bases outside the gene matches. The CDR3 covers 15 residues. Germline CDR1 SGDLS, CDR2 YYNGEE. This CDR3 is CASSVGIAGKYEQFF. CDR3 DNA sequence: TGTGCCAGCAGCGTAGGGATAGCGGGAAAGTATGAGCAGTTCTTC. The full variable domain, its missing parts supplied by reference TRBV9 and TRBJ2-1, is DSGVTQTPKHLITATGQRVTLRCSPRSGDLSVYWYQQSLDQGLQFLIQYYNGEERAKGNILERFSAQQFPDLHSELNLSSLELGDSALYFCASSVGIAGKYEQFFGPGTRLTVL.

This clonotype turned up a few times. The rearrangement uses TRBV2 and TRBJ2-2; possible D gene TRBD1, 5 bases. Germline CDR1 reads SNHLY; CDR2 reads FYNNEI. The CDR3 runs to 13 residues. V lost 3 bases and J 4 bases, leaving 6 bases between the germline ends. CDR3 sequence (DNA): TGTGCCAGCAGTGAGCAGGGCACCGGGGAGCTGTTTTTT. Translating gives CASSEQGTGELFF. The entire variable domain, with the rest obtained from reference TRBV2 and TRBJ2-2, is as follows: EPEVTQTPSHQVTQMGQEVILRCVPISNHLYFYWYRQILGQKVEFLVSFYNNEISEKSEIFDDQFSVERPDGSNFTLKIRSTKLEDSAMYFCASSEQGTGELFFGEGSRLTVL.

This clonotype turned up a few times. The chain uses TRBV20-1 and TRBJ2-4, with unresolved D. The CDR3 has 18 residues. V shed 6 bases and J shed 0 bases, with 24 bases lying between them. The germline gives CDR1 DFQATT, CDR2 SNEGSKA (reference sequence). The CDR3 is CSASAVDGPTLAKNIQYF. The CDR3 coding sequence is TGCAGTGCCTCAGCAGTGGACGGGCCAACATTAGCCAAAAACATTCAGTACTTC.

The chain couples TRBV20-1 to TRBJ2-7, with 8 bases lining up with TRBD2. The CDR3 length is 12 residues. V lost 6 bases to trimming and J lost 3 bases; unmatched junction nucleotides: 4. Germline V lookup: CDR1 DFQATT, CDR2 SNEGSKA (reference sequence). The CDR3 region has the DNA TGCAGTGCCCGGGGGGGGATCTACGAGCAGTACTTC. This codes for CSARGGIYEQYF.

This rearrangement joins TRBV28 to TRBJ1-2; D is unclear. Germline assignment: CDR1 MDHEN and CDR2 SYDVKM. CDR3 length equals 13 residues. V was pared by 4 bases and J by 1 base, with 7 bases between. The CDR3 bases are TGTGCCAGCAGTTCTCCCAATAACTATGGCTACACCTTC. This sequence encodes CASSSPNNYGYTF.

The chain uses TRBV20-1 and TRBJ1-1; D possibly corresponds to TRBD1 (6 bases). Trimming stripped 2 bases from V and 3 bases from J, with 13 bases between. The CDR3 totals 14 residues. Germline values: CDR1 DFQATT, CDR2 SNEGSKA (reference sequence). For the CDR3, the DNA is TGCAGTGCTAGAAACAGGGTAGGGGACACTGAAGCTTTCTTT. This sequence encodes CSARNRVGDTEAFF.

The chain carries TRBV5-1 and TRBJ2-5, with D possibly being TRBD1 (6 bases). Germline CDR1 is SGHRS and CDR2 is YFSETQ. This CDR3 is 14 amino acids long. V lost 3 bases, J lost 5 bases, and 14 bases lay in between. The CDR3 is CASSSNRVDETQYF. Here the CDR3 DNA reads TGCGCCAGCAGCTCTAACAGGGTAGACGAGACCCAGTACTTC.

The chain links TRBV6-1 to TRBJ1-1, with D hard to call. CDR1 MNHNS and CDR2 SASEGT come from the germline V gene. Trimming shortened V by 2 bases and J by 6 bases, and 10 bases separated the two germline ends. This CDR3 has 13 amino acids. CDR3: CASSERTPPEAFF. CDR3 DNA: TGTGCCAGCAGTGAACGGACTCCCCCTGAAGCTTTCTTT.

The chain carries TRBV6-5 and TRBJ2-5; maybe TRBD2 (8 bases). The V and J ends lost 2 bases and 5 bases respectively, with 18 bases between them. The CDR3 loop spans 16 amino acids. Germline CDR1 MNHEY, CDR2 SVGAGI. CDR3 nucleotide sequence: TGTGCCAGCAGTTACGAGGGGGCGGGGGGTGAGGAGACCCAGTACTTC. Its translation is CASSYEGAGGEETQYF.

This clonotype has only a few counts. The rearrangement joins TRBV7-3 to TRBJ2-1; 8 bases line up with TRBD2. The length of the CDR3 is 15 residues. V lost 2 bases, J lost 8 bases, and 8 bases stayed unmatched. Germline CDR1 and CDR2: SGHTA and FQGTGA. The CDR3: CASSLGLAGGYEQFF. CDR3 DNA: TGTGCCAGCAGCTTAGGTCTAGCGGGCGGGTATGAGCAGTTCTTC.

The DNA of the CDR3 is TGTGCCAGCAGCCAAGATCCCTCGGCGGTAGCGAATAGGGAGACCCAGTACTTC. It encodes CASSQDPSAVANRETQYF. The rearrangement joins TRBV14 to TRBJ2-5, with a tentative D call TRBD2 (5 bases). This CDR3 is 18 amino acids long. Germline loops: CDR1 SGHDN, CDR2 FVKESK. The germline V and J ends were trimmed by 0 bases and 5 bases, with 22 bases remaining between them. The complete variable domain, with remaining parts taken from reference TRBV14 and TRBJ2-5, reads EAGVTQFPSHSVIEKGQTVTLRCDPISGHDNLYWYRRVMGKEIKFLLHFVKESKQDESGMPNNRFLAERTGGTYSTLKVQPAELEDSGVYFCASSQDPSAVANRETQYFGPGTRLLVL.

The chain carries TRBV29-1 and TRBJ2-3; D is perhaps TRBD2 (6 bases). V dropped 8 bases and J dropped 9 bases, with 12 bases sitting between them. In germline, CDR1 is SQVTM, CDR2 ANQGSEA. This CDR3 contains 10 residues. CDR3 nucleotide sequence: TGCAGCTCCGGTGGGGGGACGCAGTATTTT. As protein: CSSGGGTQYF.

By sample fraction, this clonotype is medium-sized. The gene calls are TRBV13 and TRBJ1-1, with D maybe TRBD1 (6 bases). The CDR3 has 14 amino acids. V dropped 6 bases and J dropped 1 base, with 12 bases sitting between them. Germline V gives CDR1 PRHDT, CDR2 FYEKMQ (reference sequence). The CDR3 region has the DNA TGTGCCAGCAGGCCACAGGGTCCGAACACTGAAGCTTTCTTT. Protein sequence: CASRPQGPNTEAFF.